Listed below are T cell receptor beta chains from one sample, sequenced in a study of technical replicates of blood from four donors. The assay was immunoSEQ multiplex PCR, and TCRdb's table has in-frame clones only and misses some. The repertoire holds about 93,000 clones, about 95% seen once, with about 0.26% in the top ten. Sample: T cells isolated from PBMCs. The receptors derive from a human donor in good health. CDR3s include the opening cysteine and the closing phenylalanine or tryptophan. A D gene is named only where the DNA matches it firmly. Only some rows state a clone size, as once, few, many or a class for expanded clones.

cdr3_nt cdr3_aa cdr3_length clone_size j_call v_call d_call
TGTGCCACCAGCAAGGGGACAGGGATTTACCAAGAGACCCAGTACTTC CATSKGTGIYQETQYF 16 . TRBJ2-5 TRBV15 TRBD1
TGTGCCAGCAACCAGATCACAGATACGCAGTATTTT CASNQITDTQYF 12 . TRBJ2-3 TRBV28 .
TGCGCCAGCAGCCAAGAGTGGCTTATCTACAATGAGCAGTTCTTC CASSQEWLIYNEQFF 15 once TRBJ2-1 TRBV4-1 .
TGTGCCAGCAGGGGGGACAGGGCTATCTCCTACAATGAGCAGTTCTTC CASRGDRAISYNEQFF 16 . TRBJ2-1 TRBV2 TRBD1
TGTGCCACCAGCAGACTGGGGGACTCGAACACCGGGGAGCTGTTTTTT CATSRLGDSNTGELFF 16 . TRBJ2-2 TRBV15 .
TGCGCCAGCGGGGCTAGAAACTACAATGAGCAGTTCTTC CASGARNYNEQFF 13 . TRBJ2-1 TRBV10-2 .
TGTGCCAGCAGCTTAGTTAAGGGGGCCTATGAGCAGTTCTTC CASSLVKGAYEQFF 14 . TRBJ2-1 TRBV7-8 TRBD1
TGTGCCACCAGCAGAGATCGGTCGCGGGGATCAACGAACACCGGGGAGCTGTTTTTT CATSRDRSRGSTNTGELFF 19 . TRBJ2-2 TRBV15 .
TGTGCCAGCAGCCCTCGGACTAGCGGGTACAATGAGCAGTTCTTC CASSPRTSGYNEQFF 15 once TRBJ2-1 TRBV16 TRBD2
TGTGCCAGCACAGAAGCGGACCAAGAGACCCAGTACTTC CASTEADQETQYF 13 . TRBJ2-5 TRBV28 .
TGTGCCAGCACTTCCCTATACCGACAGCGCAATCAGCCCCAGCATTTT CASTSLYRQRNQPQHF 16 . TRBJ1-5 TRBV28 .
TGTGCCAGCAGTTACGCGGGAGCGGTCACCGGGGAGCTGTTTTTT CASSYAGAVTGELFF 15 . TRBJ2-2 TRBV6-5 TRBD2
TGTGCCAGCAGCCGCACCCAGGACAGTACCTACGAGCAGTACTTC CASSRTQDSTYEQYF 15 . TRBJ2-7 TRBV28 .
TGTGCCAGCAGTTACGGTCGAGGACAGGGGTACGAGCAGTACTTC CASSYGRGQGYEQYF 15 . TRBJ2-7 TRBV6-5 TRBD1
TGCGCCAGCAGCTTTGGGACAGGGGTGGCCTACGAGCAGTACTTC CASSFGTGVAYEQYF 15 . TRBJ2-7 TRBV5-1 TRBD1
TGTGCCAGCAGCGTAGCAGGGACTACGACCGGTGAGCAGTTCTTC CASSVAGTTTGEQFF 15 . TRBJ2-1 TRBV9 TRBD2
TGTGCCAGCAGCACTAGCGGGGGCACAGCAGATACGCAGTATTTT CASSTSGGTADTQYF 15 . TRBJ2-3 TRBV11-3 TRBD2
TGTGCCAGCAGCGTAGGCCAGGGTGGTCCCGGGGAGCTGTTTTTT CASSVGQGGPGELFF 15 . TRBJ2-2 TRBV9 .
TGCAGCGTCGTGTACAGGGGACACTACGAGCAGTACTTC CSVVYRGHYEQYF 13 . TRBJ2-7 TRBV29-1 TRBD1
TGTGCCAGCAGCTTCGGCGGGGGGGCTTACAATGAGCAGTTCTTC CASSFGGGAYNEQFF 15 . TRBJ2-1 TRBV7-3 TRBD2
TGCGCCAGCAGCCAAGGTCTAGCGGAGAAAACCGGGGAGCTGTTTTTT CASSQGLAEKTGELFF 16 once TRBJ2-2 TRBV4-1 TRBD2
TGCGCCAGCTCGCTGGGCCCAGACAGGGCCGGCAATCAGCCCCAGCATTTT CASSLGPDRAGNQPQHF 17 . TRBJ1-5 TRBV10-2 TRBD1
TGTGCCAGCAGTCTCCGAACCCTTAGCGGGGCGTCCTACGAGCAGTACTTC CASSLRTLSGASYEQYF 17 . TRBJ2-7 TRBV28 TRBD2
TGTGCCAGCAGTGTCACAACCCCGGAGGATACGCAGTATTTT CASSVTTPEDTQYF 14 . TRBJ2-3 TRBV2 .
TGTGCCAGCAGTGATCTAAATTTAGAGCAGTACTTC CASSDLNLEQYF 12 . TRBJ2-7 TRBV6-1 .
TGTGCCAGCAGCTTCGGCGCGGGGATGACCTCCTACGAGCAGTACTTC CASSFGAGMTSYEQYF 16 . TRBJ2-7 TRBV5-5 .
TGTGCCGTACCCGGGACAGCGCCTGAAAAACTGTTTTTT CAVPGTAPEKLFF 13 . TRBJ1-4 TRBV2 TRBD1
TGTGCCTGGGCCACACAGGGAAATCACGGCTACACCTTC CAWATQGNHGYTF 13 . TRBJ1-2 TRBV30 .